What follows is one T cell receptor (beta chain) and its context. The data stem from a study of blood T cell repertoires in COVID-19. Turning to the study itself: Acute-phase and convalescent COVID-19 samples originated in the United States, Italy and Spain.

Germline V gene lookup returns CDR1 SEHNR and CDR2 FQNEAQ (reference sequence). With 8 bases removed from V and 0 bases from J, the gap between germline ends came to 11 bases. This CDR3 region has 14 residues. Residents of 20 to 25 US areas, aged roughly 18 to 95 years, made up the participants. Participants were placed into cohorts based on the clinical history they reported. Method: immunoSEQ multiplex PCR; TCRdb's copy keeps in-frame clones and lacks some. This table has some 300,000 clones, roughly 87% appearing once. Sequenced sample: PBMCs or T cells enriched from blood (not recorded which). The chain is built from TRBV7-9 and TRBJ1-5; D ambiguous. The clonotype was recovered from a woman in her twenties or thirties who had recovered from COVID-19. For the CDR3, the DNA is TGTGCCAGCGGTAAGGGAGATAGCAATCAGCCCCAGCATTTT. Translating gives CASGKGDSNQPQHF.